The present T cell receptor (beta chain) was sequenced within a study of vaccination and CD4 T cells after COVID-19. This CDR3 has 13 amino acids. The V end was cut by 5 bases, the J end by 10 bases, with 12 bases between. Germline CDR1 is SGHTA and CDR2 is FQGTGA. An Oncomine TCR Beta short-read assay was used to sequence the DNA from cultured CD4+ T cells. TCRdb reprocessed the PCR reads via MiXCR and lists one record per CDR3 protein. This table has around 13,000 distinct CDR3 sequences, around 76% appearing once. Remarks on this clonotype: Its target is unknown.

Treatment noted: roughly 10-day PBMC culture with coronavirus spike peptide pools or control peptides (ViraFEST assay). The sequence derives from a human donor who received a COVID-19 vaccine. The sample here was CD4+ T cells from blood, cultured in vitro, taken after SARS-CoV-2 vaccination. The J gene is TRBJ1-6, the V gene TRBV7-3, with TRBD1 as a possible D gene (6 bases). CDR3 nucleotide sequence: TGTGCCAGCAGCGTTAAACAGGGATCACCCCTCCACTTT. It encodes CASSVKQGSPLHF.